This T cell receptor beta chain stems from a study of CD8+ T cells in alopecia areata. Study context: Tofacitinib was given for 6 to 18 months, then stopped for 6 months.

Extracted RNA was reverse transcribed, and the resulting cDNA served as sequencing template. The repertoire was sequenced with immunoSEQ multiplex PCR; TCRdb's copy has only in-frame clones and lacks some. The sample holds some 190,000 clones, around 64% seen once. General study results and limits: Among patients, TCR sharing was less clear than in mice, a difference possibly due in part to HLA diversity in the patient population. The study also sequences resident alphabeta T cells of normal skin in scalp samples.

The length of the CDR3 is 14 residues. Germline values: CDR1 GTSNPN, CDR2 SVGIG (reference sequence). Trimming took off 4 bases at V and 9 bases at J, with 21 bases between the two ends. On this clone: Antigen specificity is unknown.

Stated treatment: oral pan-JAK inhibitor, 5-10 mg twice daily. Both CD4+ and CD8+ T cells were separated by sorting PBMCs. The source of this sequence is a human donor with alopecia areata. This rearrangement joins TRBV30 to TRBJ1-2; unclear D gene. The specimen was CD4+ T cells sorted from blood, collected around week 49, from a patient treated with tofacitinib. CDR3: CAWINAVNGYRYTF. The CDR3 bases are TGTGCCTGGATTAACGCGGTGAATGGGTATCGCTACACCTTC.